The 27 T cell receptor beta chains below all came from one sample that was sequenced in a study of T-cell memory formation after mild COVID-19. MiXCR, run by TCRdb on the 5' RACE reads, gives a single entry per CDR3 protein. The sample contains hundreds of thousands of distinct CDR3 sequences, 18% of which appear only once. The sample consisted of PBMCs or a T cell subset sorted from them (not recorded which). These receptor sequences come from a man aged 18 to 35 who had mild COVID-19 (a few samples of this study predate the infection). Cell type and time point are not known.

The table lists this clonotype with many counts. The J gene is TRBJ2-1, the V gene TRBV5-5, with TRBD2 matching 10 bases. V was pared by 3 bases and J by 4 bases, with 10 bases of the junction left unmatched. Germline V lookup: CDR1 SGHKS, CDR2 YYEKEE (reference sequence). CDR3 length equals 17 residues. CDR3 loop: CASSWFSGGSRYNEQFF. In DNA form, the CDR3 reads TGTGCCAGCAGCTGGTTTAGCGGGGGGTCTAGGTACAATGAGCAGTTCTTC. The full variable domain, with the rest looked up from reference TRBV5-5 and TRBJ2-1, is DAGVTQSPTHLIKTRGQQVTLRCSPISGHKSVSWYQQVLGQGPQFIFQYYEKEERGRGNFPDRFSARQFPNYSSELNVNALLLGDSALYLCASSWFSGGSRYNEQFFGPGTRLTVL.

The chain employs TRBV7-3 and TRBJ1-5; TRBD1 matches at 8 bases. The CDR3 extends over 13 amino acids. After removal of 5 bases from V and 5 bases from J, the junction contained 2 bases not matched to a gene. Germline assignment: CDR1 SGHTA and CDR2 FQGTGA. CDR3 residues: CASSPGQDQPQHF. The CDR3 DNA reads TGTGCCAGCAGCCCGGGACAGGATCAGCCCCAGCATTTT.

The chain employs TRBV5-1 and TRBJ2-2; 10 bases match TRBD1. This CDR3 comprises 15 residues. The germline V gene has CDR1 SGHRS and CDR2 YFSETQ. Trimming at V came to 7 bases and at J to 4 bases, leaving 7 bases not matched to a gene. The CDR3 protein is CASGTGAISTGELFF. As DNA, the CDR3 is TGCGCCAGCGGGACAGGGGCTATCAGCACCGGGGAGCTGTTTTTT.

The gene calls are TRBV10-2 and TRBJ1-2; D might be TRBD1 (6 bases). V lost 6 bases and J 2 bases, leaving 13 bases between the germline ends. The CDR3 loop spans 14 amino acids. Germline assignment: CDR1 WSHSY and CDR2 SAAADI. CDR3: CASSSPTGNYGYTF. CDR3 nucleotide sequence: TGCGCCAGCAGCTCGCCTACAGGGAACTATGGCTACACCTTC.

V usage is TRBV6-5 and J usage is TRBJ1-2; no reliable D call. The V gene's germline CDR1 is MNHEY and CDR2 SVGAGI. This CDR3 has 11 amino acids. V lost 6 bases, J lost 6 bases, and 8 bases lay in between. CDR3 bases: TGTGCCAGCAGGTCCGGTGATGGCTACACCTTC. It specifies CASRSGDGYTF.

This chain joins TRBV6-5 and TRBJ1-3; TRBD1 agrees at 8 bases. Germline-derived CDR1 and CDR2 are MNHEY and SVGAGI. V shed 6 bases, J shed 2 bases, and the junction held 3 bases outside the gene matches. The CDR3 consists of 14 residues. The CDR3 loop reads CASRTTGAGNTIYF. The CDR3 DNA reads as TGTGCCAGCAGAACGACAGGGGCTGGAAACACCATATATTTT.

This clonotype has a count of ten or more. This chain uses TRBV4-3 with TRBJ2-2; D not certain. Germline lookup yields CDR1 LGHNA and CDR2 YSLEER. Trimming took off 0 bases at V and 1 base at J, with 9 bases between the two ends. The CDR3 contains 16 residues. The CDR3 sequence is CASSQDRSENTGELFF. CDR3 DNA: TGCGCCAGCAGCCAAGATAGGAGCGAGAACACCGGGGAGCTGTTTTTT.

This clonotype was seen more than once but under ten times. J is TRBJ2-1 and V is TRBV4-3; TRBD1 matches at 8 bases. This CDR3 has 18 amino acids. Per the germline V gene, CDR1 is LGHNA and CDR2 is YSLEER. The junction had 11 bases not matched to a gene; V was cut back by 4 bases and J by 0 bases. The CDR3 DNA reads TGCGCCAGCAGCCCCCACCACTCCAGGGGGCTCTCCTACAATGAGCAGTTCTTC. It encodes CASSPHHSRGLSYNEQFF.

Ten or more counts support this clonotype. The genes are TRBV5-1 and TRBJ1-5; unclear D gene. Trimming cost V 5 bases and J 3 bases, with 15 bases left between them. The V gene's germline CDR1 is SGHRS and CDR2 YFSETQ. The CDR3 has 15 amino acids. Here the CDR3 DNA reads TGCGCCAGCAGATACGGGGTTGGGGACAATCAGCCCCAGCATTTT. Translation gives CASRYGVGDNQPQHF. Supplemented by reference TRBV5-1 and TRBJ1-5, the full variable domain reads KAGVTQTPRYLIKTRGQQVTLSCSPISGHRSVSWYQQTPGQGLQFLFEYFSETQRNKGNFPGRFSGRQFSNSRSEMNVSTLELGDSALYLCASRYGVGDNQPQHFGDGTRLSIL.

This clonotype was seen a handful of times. The chain links TRBV6-2 or TRBV6-3 to TRBJ1-1; 7 nucleotides line up with TRBD1. The CDR3 is 14 residues long. Germline V CDR1 and CDR2: MNHEY, SVGEGT. V was clipped by 6 bases and J by 1 base; unmatched bases: 5. This CDR3 is CASRRDRWNTEAFF. CDR3 coding DNA: TGTGCCAGCAGGCGGGACAGATGGAACACTGAAGCTTTCTTT.

This clonotype has only a few counts. The rearrangement uses TRBV12-3 or TRBV12-4 and TRBJ1-2; unclear D gene. V shed 8 bases and J shed 5 bases, with 24 bases lying between them. This CDR3 region has 16 residues. CDR3 bases: TGTGCCAGCCGACGTTCGGGCCTACGGATCAAGTATGGCTACACCTTC. As protein: CASRRSGLRIKYGYTF.

V is TRBV20-1 and J is TRBJ1-1, with unresolved D. Germline values: CDR1 DFQATT, CDR2 SNEGSKA (reference sequence). Trimming took off 5 bases at V and 4 bases at J, with 8 bases between the two ends. This CDR3 is built from 11 residues. In DNA, the CDR3 is TGCAGTGCTGGCAGCAGCACTGAAGCTTTCTTT. Translation: CSAGSSTEAFF.

This clonotype was seen only a few times. V and J are TRBV4-3 and TRBJ2-2; D remains unclear. The V end was cut by 1 base, the J end by 4 bases, with 4 bases between. The CDR3 is 13 residues long. CDR1 and CDR2 from the germline V gene are LGHNA and YSLEER. In nucleotides, the CDR3 is TGCGCCAGCAGCCAAGTTTCCACCGGGGAGCTGTTTTTT. Translation: CASSQVSTGELFF.

This clonotype has just a few counts. CDR3: CASSQELRSTDTQYF. CDR3 DNA: TGCGCCAGCAGCCAAGAACTACGGAGCACAGATACGCAGTATTTT. This chain joins TRBV4-1 and TRBJ2-3; D is uncertain. The V and J ends lost 0 bases and 0 bases respectively, with 7 bases between them. CDR3 length equals 15 residues. CDR1 and CDR2 from the germline V gene are MGHRA and YSYEKL.

The DNA for the CDR3 is TGTGCCAGCAGCTTAAGTACCGGGAGTGGGGGAACAGGAGAAAAACTGTTTTTT. As protein: CASSLSTGSGGTGEKLFF. This chain uses TRBV11-2 with TRBJ1-4; tentatively, D is TRBD1 (5 bases). The V gene lost 2 bases and the J gene lost 8 bases, with 24 bases spanning the gap. There are 18 residues in the CDR3. Germline V gene lookup returns CDR1 SGHAT and CDR2 FQNNGV.

In this sample, this clonotype turned up many times. This sequence joins TRBV15 and TRBJ2-7; D is perhaps TRBD1 or TRBD2 (5 bases each). CDR1 and CDR2 from the germline V gene are LNHNV and YYDKDF (reference sequence). The CDR3 extends over 14 amino acids. The V gene lost 1 base and the J gene lost 4 bases, with 11 bases spanning the gap. CDR3: CATSRGRDGYEQYV. CDR3 coding DNA: TGTGCCACCAGCAGAGGACGGGACGGATACGAGCAGTACGTC.

This clonotype was observed many times. The V gene is TRBV10-2, the J gene TRBJ2-7; TRBD1 agrees at 9 bases. The CDR3 is 14 residues long. V lost 6 bases to trimming and J lost 2 bases; unmatched junction nucleotides: 5. CDR1 WSHSY and CDR2 SAAADI come from the germline V gene. This chain's CDR3 is CASRGGTGTYEQYF. DNA of the CDR3: TGCGCCAGCAGGGGGGGGACAGGGACCTACGAGCAGTACTTC.

This clonotype was detected a few times. The chain carries TRBV12-3 or TRBV12-4 and TRBJ2-3; D not certain. V gave up 6 bases and J gave up 7 bases, with 11 bases separating them. There are 12 residues in the CDR3. The CDR3 loop reads CASRTGPHTQYF. The DNA for the CDR3 is TGTGCCAGCAGGACCGGGCCCCATACGCAGTATTTT.

The table lists this clonotype with a few counts. The chain has TRBV4-3 and TRBJ2-2; no definite D call. This CDR3 is 15 amino acids long. Trimming pared 4 bases from V and 4 bases from J, leaving 13 bases between. Germline V gene sequence: CDR1 LGHNA, CDR2 YSLEER. CDR3: CASSLSDWSTGELFF. The CDR3 DNA reads as TGCGCCAGCAGCCTCTCGGATTGGAGCACCGGGGAGCTGTTTTTT.

V and J are TRBV20-1 and TRBJ2-2; either TRBD1 or TRBD2 may fit D (6 bases each). Germline V lookup: CDR1 DFQATT, CDR2 SNEGSKA (reference sequence). The length of the CDR3 is 11 residues. V was shortened by 7 bases and J by 6 bases, with 9 bases between the two germline ends. The DNA of the CDR3 is TGCAGTGTTCGGGGGCCCGGGGAGCTGTTTTTT. Amino acids: CSVRGPGELFF.

As DNA, the CDR3 is TGTGCCAGCAGATCCGTAGGTTCACCCCTCCACTTT. It codes for CASRSVGSPLHF. The chain recombines TRBV27 with TRBJ1-6; D is ambiguous. Germline V lookup: CDR1 MNHEY, CDR2 SMNVEV (reference sequence). The length of the CDR3 is 12 residues. V lost 6 bases and J 9 bases, leaving 9 bases between the germline ends.

The CDR3 region has the DNA TGTGCCAGCAGCCAAGATTGGGGAGTAATTACAGATACGCAGTATTTT. Amino acid sequence: CASSQDWGVITDTQYF. The chain employs TRBV4-2 and TRBJ2-3; D perhaps matches TRBD2 (5 bases). Germline CDR1 is LGHNA and CDR2 is YNFKEQ. This CDR3 comprises 16 residues. V dropped 0 bases and J dropped 3 bases, with 13 bases sitting between them.

The chain uses TRBV20-1 and TRBJ2-3; weak D call: TRBD2 (6 bases). Germline V CDR1 and CDR2: DFQATT, SNEGSKA (reference sequence). The CDR3 extends over 14 amino acids. V lost 6 bases, J lost 2 bases, and 15 bases lay in between. The CDR3 loop is CSAGTSDYTDTQYF. CDR3 bases: TGCAGTGCCGGGACTTCCGATTACACAGATACGCAGTATTTT.

This chain links TRBV5-1 with TRBJ2-3, with 8 bases matching TRBD2. This CDR3 contains 16 residues. Per the germline V gene, CDR1 is SGHRS and CDR2 is YFSETQ. J was trimmed by 3 bases and V by 0 bases; bases with no gene match: 6. The CDR3 is CASSLGARGETDTQYF. CDR3 in DNA: TGCGCCAGCAGCTTGGGGGCGCGGGGGGAGACAGATACGCAGTATTTT.

V usage is TRBV10-3 and J usage is TRBJ2-5; TRBD1 might be the D (6 bases). Trimming shortened V by 6 bases and J by 1 base, and 9 bases separated the two germline ends. The CDR3 length is 13 residues. Germline V lookup: CDR1 ENHRY, CDR2 SYGVKD. The CDR3 loop reads CAISGQTQETQYF. The CDR3 DNA reads TGTGCCATCAGCGGACAGACCCAAGAGACCCAGTACTTC.

This clonotype has more than one count but fewer than ten. V is TRBV29-1 and J is TRBJ2-5; 14 nucleotides line up with TRBD2. The CDR3 has 15 residues. V lost 4 bases and J lost 4; bases outside the gene matches: 5. Germline CDR1 SQVTM, CDR2 ANQGSEA. CDR3 sequence reads: CSVVGLAGGGETQYF. As DNA, the CDR3 is TGCAGCGTTGTAGGACTAGCGGGGGGTGGAGAGACCCAGTACTTC.

This clonotype came up a few times. The chain has TRBV7-8 and TRBJ2-7; TRBD2 matches at 8 bases. CDR3 length equals 15 residues. Trimming removed 8 bases from V and 0 bases from J; junction bases left unmatched: 9. The germline CDR1 and CDR2 sequences are SGHVS and FQNEAQ. In DNA, the CDR3 is TGTGCCAGCCTCGTGGTAGCGGGGTACTCCTACGAGCAGTACTTC. Translated, it gives CASLVVAGYSYEQYF.